This T cell receptor beta chain was documented in a study of blood T cell repertoires in COVID-19 (dated by TCRdb to the early 2020s). Study-wide context: The collaborator samples originated in the United States, Italy and Spain and spanned the acute and convalescent phases of COVID-19. The material from the prospective study consisted of cDNA or gDNA derived from T cells, B-cell-depleted T cells, or PBMCs. The dataset comprised deeply sampled blood TCRbeta repertoires from subjects exposed to, actively infected with, or recovered from COVID-19. A freely available public database, intended as a resource for researchers studying the immune response to SARS-CoV-2, is where the repertoires were released. The samples were drawn from two sources: the first 160 participants of the ongoing ImmuneRACE study, and 950 to 1,500 subjects contributed by 6 global collaborators. Sample metadata almost always included a de-identified subject ID, COVID-19 status, age in years and sex. Where available, HLA class I and class II types were obtained from metadata supplied by the sample provider rather than from assay-based typing. Summary of the overall study and its limitations: The quantity of clinical and demographic metadata differed by source and by participant and was supplied without curation.

A note on this clone: Its antigen remains undetermined. One base away there is no much larger clone; base qualities are not given.

The germline V and J ends show losses of 2 bases and 7 bases respectively, and no gene match explains 3 bases of the junction. CDR1 is given as SGHRS and CDR2 as YFSETQ, both from the germline V gene. The CDR3 sequence holds 14 residues, the cysteine and phenylalanine included. Only the CDR3 part of the read is kept: 42 bases, read in frame from the first base. The collaborating institutions used their own protocols to collect whole blood in K2EDTA tubes. For TCRbeta analysis, collaborator samples were shipped as frozen whole blood, as isolated PBMCs, or as DNA extracted from either sample type. TCRbeta CDR3 regions were amplified from genomic DNA by means of the immunoSEQ Assay, a bias-controlled multiplex PCR. Processing in the source paper ran as follows. Nucleated cell counts per sample were estimated from amplification of reference gene primers within the assay. To quantify the absolute abundance of each unique TCRbeta CDR3 rearrangement, sequence reads were collapsed and filtered. Productive Simpson clonality was computed per sample as the square root of Simpson's diversity index over productive rearrangements. Imported from immuneACCESS, the table was reduced by TCRdb to in-frame sequences with V and J called. These copies leave out some clones; in studies compared against another copy, an unresolved V gene accounts for under half, and the cause of the remainder is not known. V, J and clone size were drawn from that table, and D and trimming were deduced from the DNA. The sample includes a few hundred thousand clones, with 84% observed a single time. Clones ranked in the top ten supply 15% to 20% of the sample.

Sequencing input: peripheral blood. The chain joins TRBV5-1 to TRBJ1-4; 9 nucleotides in the junction match TRBD1. This TCR was recovered from a woman aged 80 or over with active or convalescent COVID-19. CDR3 loop: CASSFRTGVEKLFF. The nucleotide sequence is TGCGCCAGCAGCTTCCGGACAGGGGTTGAAAAACTGTTTTTT.